Shown below are 30 T cell receptor beta chains from a single sample sequenced in a study of CD8+ T cells in alopecia areata (dated by TCRdb to the late 2010s). To prepare the library, the immunoSEQ multiplex PCR assay was applied. RNA was extracted from all samples and reverse transcribed into cDNA as template for TCR sequencing. Sourced from immuneACCESS, this table was stored by TCRdb with only in-frame sequences that have V and J called. A share of the clones is absent; for the studies checked, an unresolved V gene accounts for under half, and the remainder has no known explanation. The sample has roughly 150,000 clones on record, more than 45% of them singletons. The ten largest clones capture approximately 19% of the sample. The time point label for this specimen denotes: baseline before oral tofacitinib. Specimen: CD8+ T cells sorted from blood, collected at week 0. The receptors shown here come from a human donor with alopecia areata.

A remark on this clone: Other DNA sequences of this sample code for an identical CDR3. The V and J genes are TRBV29-1 and TRBJ2-7; the D is unclear. This CDR3 region has 11 residues. Germline CDR1 reads SQVTM; CDR2 reads ANQGSEA. The ends were cut back, 1 base at V and 3 bases at J, with 4 bases in the middle. CDR3 loop: CSVEGDYEQYF. CDR3 nucleotides: TGCAGCGTTGAAGGGGACTACGAGCAGTACTTC.

In its sample, this clone was seen a few times. The rearrangement joins TRBV27 to TRBJ1-1; D not resolved. Trimming took off 10 bases at V and 2 bases at J, with 8 bases between the two ends. Germline CDR1 reads MNHEY; CDR2 reads SMNVEV (reference sequence). The CDR3 sequence is 11 residues long. CDR3 nucleotides: TGTGCCACCATAACTAACACTGAAGCTTTCTTT. Its translation: CATITNTEAFF.

The CDR3 is CASGLVTLSLSGELFF. The CDR3 nucleotides are TGTGCTAGTGGTTTGGTAACCCTGTCCCTATCCGGGGAGCTGTTTTTT. The rearrangement joins TRBV12-5 to TRBJ2-2; no clear D. The CDR3 totals 16 residues. V shed 0 bases and J shed 6 bases, with 14 bases lying between them. Looked up from germline, CDR1 is LGHNT and CDR2 is FRNRAP.

The genes are TRBV7-8 and TRBJ2-7; D ambiguous. The V end lost 1 base, the J end lost 7 bases, and 5 bases lay between the germline ends. The CDR3 covers 11 residues. Germline CDR1 SGHVS, CDR2 FQNEAQ. CDR3 sequence (DNA): TGTGCCAGCAGCTTAGGGGAAGAGCAGTACTTC. Translating it yields CASSLGEEQYF.

The chain carries TRBV29-1 and TRBJ1-2; 7 positions match TRBD1. Trimming at V came to 7 bases and at J to 2 bases, leaving 7 bases not matched to a gene. Per the germline V gene, CDR1 is SQVTM and CDR2 is ANQGSEA. This CDR3 is 13 amino acids long. CDR3 DNA sequence: TGCAGCGCAGACGGGACAGTCAACTATGGCTACACCTTC. Its translation is CSADGTVNYGYTF.

This clone has a handful of counts. The likely explanation is a read error, given a far larger clone one base away. The chain couples TRBV2 to TRBJ2-6; TRBD1 agrees at 9 bases. Losses at the gene ends were 8 bases for V and 2 bases for J; bases not matched to a gene: 7. CDR3 length: 16 amino acids. The germline CDR1 and CDR2 sequences are SNHLY and FYNNEI. CDR3 DNA: TGTGCCAGCTGTGGGGGACAGGGAGCTGGGGCCAACGTCCTGACTTTC. Translated: CASCGGQGAGANVLTF.

V gene TRBV29-1 combines with J gene TRBJ1-1, with a tentative D call TRBD1 (5 bases). Germline lookup yields CDR1 SQVTM and CDR2 ANQGSEA. V lost 7 bases, J lost 0 bases, and 9 bases lay in between. CDR3 size: 12 residues. This CDR3 reads CSARDLNTEAFF. The CDR3 DNA follows: TGCAGCGCCAGGGACCTGAACACTGAAGCTTTCTTT. The variable domain in full, completed from reference TRBV29-1 and TRBJ1-1, reads SAVISQKPSRDICQRGTSLTIQCQVDSQVTMMFWYRQQPGQSLTLIATANQGSEATYESGFVIDKFPISRPNLTFSTLTVSNMSPEDSSIYLCSARDLNTEAFFGQGTRLTVV.

In the case of this clone: The identical CDR3 is also encoded by other nucleotide sequences in the sample. The chain carries TRBV29-1 and TRBJ2-7, with TRBD1 identical over 9 bases. Germline-derived CDR1 and CDR2 are SQVTM and ANQGSEA. CDR3 length: 13 amino acids. J gave up 2 bases and V 5 bases, and 4 bases lay outside the gene matches. CDR3 coding DNA: TGCAGCGTTCGGGACAGGGTGACCTACGAGCAGTACTTC. Translated, it gives CSVRDRVTYEQYF.

The chain links TRBV7-2 to TRBJ2-3; possible D gene TRBD1, 6 bases. The CDR3 totals 13 residues. Germline CDR1 is SGHTA and CDR2 is FQGNSA. The ends were cut back, 3 bases at V and 4 bases at J, with 8 bases in the middle. The CDR3 protein is CASSLGAADTQYF. In DNA form, the CDR3 reads TGTGCCAGCAGCTTGGGGGCCGCAGATACGCAGTATTTT.

This clone was found a few times. The chain links TRBV30 to TRBJ2-3, with 8 bases that match TRBD2. Looked up from germline, CDR1 is GTSNPN and CDR2 is SVGIG (reference sequence). J gave up 6 bases and V 2 bases, and 10 bases lay outside the gene matches. The CDR3 runs to 15 residues. Here the CDR3 DNA reads TGTGCCTGGAGTCGAGACGGGGGGGCCTTGGATACGCAGTATTTT. As protein: CAWSRDGGALDTQYF.

The V call is TRBV7-9, the J call TRBJ2-7; D might be TRBD2 (6 bases). The CDR3 covers 15 residues. Trimming took off 1 base at V and 0 bases at J, with 10 bases between the two ends. In germline, CDR1 is SEHNR, CDR2 FQNEAQ (reference sequence). CDR3 coding DNA: TGTGCCAGCAGCTTAGTTAACGGGAGCTCCTACGAGCAGTACTTC. It encodes CASSLVNGSSYEQYF. Looking up the rest from reference TRBV7-9 and TRBJ2-7 gives the full variable domain: DTGVSQNPRHKITKRGQNVTFRCDPISEHNRLYWYRQTLGQGPEFLTYFQNEAQLEKSRLLSDRFSAERPKGSFSTLEIQRTEQGDSAMYLCASSLVNGSSYEQYFGPGTRLTVT.

This chain connects TRBV1 to TRBJ1-2; the table's D call, TRBD1, has no DNA check behind it. TRBV1 has pseudogene status. The CDR3 is made up of 15 amino acids. DNA for the CDR3: TGCACCAGCAGCCAAGATTTAGGGGTGAACTATGGCTACACCTTC. It encodes CTSSQDLGVNYGYTF.

In its sample, this clone was seen a few times. This sequence joins TRBV5-6 and TRBJ2-3, with D possibly being TRBD1 or TRBD2 (5 bases each). Trimming cost V 2 bases and J 4 bases, with 11 bases left between them. Germline V lookup: CDR1 SGHDT, CDR2 YYEEEE. There are 14 residues in the CDR3. The CDR3 sequence is CASSFSGAPDTQYF. The DNA for the CDR3 is TGTGCCAGCAGCTTCTCCGGGGCCCCAGATACGCAGTATTTT.

The V call is TRBV6-6, the J call TRBJ2-7; the D gene is possibly TRBD1 (6 bases). Germline CDR1 and CDR2: MNHNY and SVGAGI (reference sequence). The length of the CDR3 is 13 residues. V shed 5 bases and J shed 2 bases, with 10 bases lying between them. This chain's CDR3 is CASSTGQTYEQYF. The CDR3 bases are TGTGCCAGCAGTACAGGGCAGACCTACGAGCAGTACTTC.

This clone was picked up a small number of times. J is TRBJ2-1 and V is TRBV7-8; TRBD1 is a possible D gene (5 bases). This CDR3 contains 12 residues. Germline values: CDR1 SGHVS, CDR2 FQNEAQ. The ends were cut back, 5 bases at V and 4 bases at J, with 6 bases in the middle. CDR3 loop: CASSTGYNEQFF. CDR3 nucleotide sequence: TGTGCCAGCAGCACAGGATACAATGAGCAGTTCTTC.

This chain joins TRBV19 and TRBJ2-3, with D unclear. CDR1 is LNHDA and CDR2 is SQIVND in the germline V gene (reference sequence). V was pared by 3 bases and J by 2 bases, with 9 bases between. This CDR3 contains 14 residues. In DNA, the CDR3 is TGTGCCAGTAGTATTTGGTCAGCCACAGATACGCAGTATTTT. Amino acid sequence: CASSIWSATDTQYF.

This clone occurred a few times. The chain carries TRBV5-1 and TRBJ2-2; D possibly corresponds to TRBD2 (5 bases). CDR1 is SGHRS and CDR2 is YFSETQ in the germline V gene. The CDR3 length is 12 residues. V was shortened by 6 bases and J by 2 bases, with 5 bases between the two germline ends. The CDR3 sequence: CASTGNTGELFF. CDR3 nucleotide sequence: TGCGCCAGCACGGGAAACACCGGGGAGCTGTTTTTT.

The chain recombines TRBV4-3 with TRBJ1-4; no clear D gene. Trimming took 0 bases from V and 0 from J, leaving 11 bases between them. The CDR3 length is 17 residues. CDR1 and CDR2 from the germline V gene are LGHNA and YSLEER. This CDR3 reads CASSQDRYAATNEKLFF. Here the CDR3 DNA reads TGCGCCAGCAGCCAAGATAGGTACGCGGCAACTAATGAAAAACTGTTTTTT.

The sample holds a few counts of this clone. This sequence joins TRBV4-3 and TRBJ1-2; 7 positions match TRBD1. The germline CDR1 and CDR2 sequences are LGHNA and YSLEER. The CDR3 runs 15 residues. The V gene end was trimmed by 1 base and the J gene end by 4 bases; junction bases not matched to a gene: 6. CDR3 DNA: TGCGCCAGCAGCCAAGGAGAGGGGGCGAGCTATGGCTACACCTTC. It encodes CASSQGEGASYGYTF.

The V gene is TRBV9, the J gene TRBJ1-1, with 7 positions matching TRBD1. Looked up from germline, CDR1 is SGDLS and CDR2 is YYNGEE. Losses at the gene ends were 0 bases for V and 2 bases for J; bases not matched to a gene: 4. The CDR3 is 15 amino acids. CDR3 coding DNA: TGTGCCAGCAGCGTAGGACAGGGTGGAAACACTGAAGCTTTCTTT. Translating it yields CASSVGQGGNTEAFF.

This chain uses TRBV7-6 with TRBJ1-6; D ambiguous. This CDR3 has 15 amino acids. The V and J ends lost 2 bases and 9 bases respectively, with 14 bases between them. Germline CDR1 SGHVS, CDR2 FNYEAQ. CDR3: CASSLNSSPPSPLHF. The CDR3 nucleotides read TGTGCCAGCAGCTTAAACAGCAGCCCCCCTTCACCCCTCCACTTT.

This clone was seen ten or more times. V and J are TRBV27 and TRBJ2-1; no reliable D call. The CDR3 runs 13 residues. Trimming left V 3 bases short and J 4 bases short, with 7 bases between. CDR1 MNHEY and CDR2 SMNVEV come from the germline V gene (reference sequence). The CDR3 DNA sequence: TGTGCCAGCAGTTTTAGTCCATACAATGAGCAGTTCTTC. Translated, it gives CASSFSPYNEQFF.

Turning to this clone: The junction departs from the called germline gene at one end, perhaps through a read error. The chain is built from TRBV13 and TRBJ2-5, with 11 bases fitting TRBD2. CDR3 length equals 15 residues. Germline assignment: CDR1 PRHDT and CDR2 FYEKMQ (reference sequence). The CDR3 sequence: CASSISGGAMETQHF. CDR3 bases: TGTGCCAGCAGCATTAGCGGGGGGGCGATGGAGACCCAGCACTTC.

This clone was observed a few times. The J gene is TRBJ2-4, the V gene TRBV2; tentative D call: TRBD1 (6 bases). Between the trimmed V and J ends, which lost 5 bases and 2 bases, there was a span of 10 bases. CDR1 SNHLY and CDR2 FYNNEI come from the germline V gene. There are 14 residues in the CDR3. The DNA of the CDR3 is TGTGCCAGCAGTCAACAGGGAACCAAAAACATTCAGTACTTC. This codes for CASSQQGTKNIQYF.

The V gene is TRBV2, the J gene TRBJ2-5; D not certain. This CDR3 comprises 12 residues. Germline lookup yields CDR1 SNHLY and CDR2 FYNNEI. V dropped 5 bases and J dropped 2 bases, with 6 bases sitting between them. DNA of the CDR3: TGTGCCAGCAGTCAGGTACAAGAGACCCAGTACTTC. The encoded protein is CASSQVQETQYF.

J is TRBJ1-4 and V is TRBV27; D perhaps matches TRBD1 (5 bases). This CDR3 has 15 amino acids. The germline CDR1 and CDR2 sequences are MNHEY and SMNVEV (reference sequence). V dropped 6 bases and J dropped 3 bases, with 14 bases sitting between them. The CDR3 sequence: CASSSPGMANEKLFF. CDR3 bases: TGTGCCAGCAGCTCCCCAGGGATGGCTAATGAAAAACTGTTTTTT.

There are a few counts of this clone. The chain uses TRBV19 and TRBJ2-5; 13 nucleotides line up with TRBD2. With 7 bases clipped from V and 5 bases from J, the junction kept 7 bases outside the gene matches. The CDR3 is made up of 15 amino acids. Germline V gene lookup returns CDR1 LNHDA and CDR2 SQIVND (reference sequence). The DNA of the CDR3 is TGTGCCAGTACCAGGACTAGCGGGGGCCAGGAGACCCAGTACTTC. Translated: CASTRTSGGQETQYF.

V and J are TRBV9 and TRBJ1-1; a possible D gene is TRBD1 (5 bases). Trimming pared 6 bases from V and 3 bases from J, leaving 18 bases between. The germline CDR1 and CDR2 sequences are SGDLS and YYNGEE. There are 15 residues in the CDR3. The CDR3 DNA is TGTGCCAGCACCCCTATGGGACTGATCGACACTGAAGCTTTCTTT. Its protein is CASTPMGLIDTEAFF.

This clone appeared a few times. CDR3 sequence reads: CASSQFANSPLHF. In DNA form, the CDR3 reads TGTGCCAGCAGCCAATTCGCGAATTCACCCCTCCACTTT. The J gene is TRBJ1-6, the V gene TRBV16; unclear D gene. Germline CDR1 reads KGHSY; CDR2 reads FQNENV. The ends were cut back, 1 base at V and 7 bases at J, with 5 bases in the middle. This CDR3 contains 13 residues.

The chain recombines TRBV29-1 with TRBJ1-1, with D uncertain. The V and J ends lost 4 bases and 5 bases respectively, with 8 bases between them. Per germline, CDR1 SQVTM and CDR2 ANQGSEA. The CDR3 is 11 amino acids. CDR3 region: CSVGSETEAFF. The CDR3 DNA sequence: TGCAGCGTTGGTTCGGAGACTGAAGCTTTCTTT.